The 4 T cell receptor beta chains below all came from one sample that was sequenced in a study of neurological immune-mediated disorders. TCRdb redid the calling of the 5' RACE reads with MiXCR, one entry per CDR3 protein. The sample holds under 100,000 distinct CDR3 sequences; about 4.3% are singletons and the top ten take approximately 5.7%. Time point described: longitudinal time-point 3. Sequencing was done on a sample of PBMCs. These receptors originate from a woman aged 60 to 75 with multiple sclerosis.

In its sample, this clonotype was seen many times. The chain links TRBV5-1 to TRBJ2-2, with D uncertain. The CDR3 extends over 15 amino acids. The V and J ends lost 4 bases and 7 bases respectively, with 17 bases between them. From germline, CDR1 is SGHRS and CDR2 YFSETQ. The CDR3 protein is CASSIPLGSNGELFF. The CDR3 DNA reads as TGCGCCAGCAGCATCCCGCTGGGCTCGAACGGGGAGCTGTTTTTT. Complete variable domain (other parts from reference TRBV5-1 and TRBJ2-2): KAGVTQTPRYLIKTRGQQVTLSCSPISGHRSVSWYQQTPGQGLQFLFEYFSETQRNKGNFPGRFSGRQFSNSRSEMNVSTLELGDSALYLCASSIPLGSNGELFFGEGSRLTVL.

This clonotype was detected many times. This chain uses TRBV5-1 with TRBJ1-1, with D possibly being TRBD1 (5 bases). Germline V CDR1 and CDR2: SGHRS, YFSETQ. With 4 bases removed from V and 1 base from J, the gap between germline ends came to 11 bases. The CDR3 is 14 amino acids. In DNA form, the CDR3 reads TGCGCCAGCAGCCCGGACACCGCGAACACTGAAGCTTTCTTT. Amino acid sequence: CASSPDTANTEAFF.

This clonotype came up many times. The genes are TRBV20-1 and TRBJ2-6; possibly TRBD1 for D (6 bases). The germline V gene has CDR1 DFQATT and CDR2 SNEGSKA (reference sequence). V dropped 7 bases and J dropped 0 bases, with 10 bases sitting between them. The CDR3 is 14 residues long. CDR3 sequence reads: CSVPTGSGANVLTF. The CDR3 nucleotides are TGCAGTGTTCCGACAGGCTCTGGGGCCAACGTCCTGACTTTC.

This clonotype was seen at least ten times. The chain joins TRBV29-1 to TRBJ1-5; TRBD1 matches at 10 bases. In germline, CDR1 is SQVTM, CDR2 ANQGSEA. After removal of 4 bases from V and 11 bases from J, the junction contained 5 bases not matched to a gene. The CDR3 is 12 amino acids. The DNA for the CDR3 is TGCAGCGTTGTAAAGGGACAGGGGACCCAGCATTTT. Protein: CSVVKGQGTQHF. The whole variable domain, filled in from reference TRBV29-1 and TRBJ1-5, reads SAVISQKPSRDICQRGTSLTIQCQVDSQVTMMFWYRQQPGQSLTLIATANQGSEATYESGFVIDKFPISRPNLTFSTLTVSNMSPEDSSIYLCSVVKGQGTQHFGDGTRLSIL.